This record covers a single TCR beta chain. Its antigen is currently not known. No base-level quality is on record; no much larger clone is a single base apart. At one collaborating source in Seattle, patients were enrolled during active infection and were followed longitudinally through the course of disease. The collaborating institutions used their own protocols to collect whole blood in K2EDTA tubes. For TCRbeta analysis, collaborators shipped samples as frozen whole blood, isolated PBMCs, or DNA extracted from either of those sample types. The immunoSEQ Assay, a bias-controlled multiplex PCR, was used to amplify TCRbeta CDR3 regions from genomic DNA. On the authors' methods: The number of nucleated cells in each sample was estimated from the amplification of reference gene primers within the assay. To quantify the absolute abundance of each unique TCRbeta CDR3 rearrangement, sequence reads were collapsed and filtered. Productive Simpson clonality was computed per sample as the square root of Simpson's diversity index over productive rearrangements. As stored in TCRdb, this immuneACCESS dataset retains in-frame rearrangements with V and J assigned. A fraction of the clones does not appear; measured against another copy, unresolved V genes explain less than half of the discrepancy, and the remainder lacks a known reason. V, J and clone size reflect that table, while D and trimming were determined from the DNA. This sample has more than 150,000 clones in its table, and about 88% of those were observed once. The ten largest clones take up around 0.5% of the sample.

This sample was included in a study of blood T cell repertoires in COVID-19 (TCRdb year 2020). In terms of the full investigation: Collaborator samples came from the United States, Italy and Spain and covered acute and convalescent phases of COVID-19. The prospective study material was composed of cDNA or gDNA derived from T cells, B-cell-depleted T cells, or PBMCs. The dataset comprised deeply sampled blood TCRbeta repertoires from subjects exposed to, actively infected with, or recovered from COVID-19. The repertoires were released in a freely available public database intended as a resource for research on the immune response to SARS-CoV-2. Samples were obtained from the ongoing ImmuneRACE study (first 160 participants) and from 1,200 or so subjects provided by 6 global collaborators. A de-identified subject ID, COVID-19 status, age in years and sex were almost always included in the sample metadata. HLA class I and class II types, where available, came from metadata supplied by the sample provider rather than from assay-based typing. Overall study results and their limits: Clinical and demographic metadata were provided uncurated, with the amount varying by source and participant.

The sequence derives from a man aged 60 to 75 with COVID-19, enrolled during active disease. The sequencing sample was made of peripheral blood.

The base sequence is TGTGCCAGCAGCTTAGCTGCCGAGAATTCACCCCTCCACTTT. Translated, it reads CASSLAAENSPLHF. The chain links TRBV11-2 with TRBJ1-6; the D segment cannot be called with confidence. V was cut back by 1 base and J by 7 bases, leaving a gap of 8 bases between them. The CDR3 runs 14 amino acids, cysteine and phenylalanine included. Only the CDR3 region is kept as DNA, spanning 42 bases read in frame from base 1. CDR1 SGHAT and CDR2 FQNNGV are derived from the germline V gene.